The 30 T cell receptor beta chains reported below all come from one sample, sequenced in a study of neoadjuvant nivolumab and ipilimumab in lung cancer. Assay: immunoSEQ multiplex PCR; the TCRdb copy retains only in-frame clones and omits some. The sample lists 9,500 to 10,000 clones, about 74% occurring once. This specimen consisted of tumor tissue, obtained after neoadjuvant nivolumab, alone or with ipilimumab, at or shortly before surgery. The receptors derive from an adult with non-small cell lung cancer. Some clones in this sample may be carry-over from other donors' samples.

The genes are TRBV2 and TRBJ2-7; 8 bases line up with TRBD2. Germline assignment: CDR1 SNHLY and CDR2 FYNNEI. The CDR3 covers 15 residues. V shed 7 bases, J shed 0 bases, and the junction held 8 bases outside the gene matches. CDR3 coding DNA: TGTGCCAGCAAAATAGAACGGGAGGGCTCCTACGAGCAGTACTTC. Encoded protein: CASKIEREGSYEQYF.

This sequence joins TRBV30 and TRBJ1-1; 7 bases align to TRBD1. CDR3 length equals 12 residues. Per the germline V gene, CDR1 is GTSNPN and CDR2 is SVGIG (reference sequence). V was clipped by 4 bases and J by 5 bases; unmatched bases: 4. The CDR3 protein is CAWTQGPTEAFF. DNA of the CDR3: TGTGCCTGGACACAGGGGCCGACTGAAGCTTTCTTT.

This chain uses TRBV11-3 with TRBJ1-1, with D unresolved. The CDR3 covers 14 residues. Germline assignment: CDR1 SGHNT and CDR2 YENEEA. V was shortened by 0 bases and J by 1 base, with 6 bases between the two germline ends. CDR3 in DNA: TGTGCCAGCAGCTTAGATGGCGCGAACACTGAAGCTTTCTTT. It is translated as CASSLDGANTEAFF. The variable domain in full, with the rest retrieved from reference TRBV11-3 and TRBJ1-1, is EAGVVQSPRYKIIEKKQPVAFWCNPISGHNTLYWYLQNLGQGPELLIRYENEEAVDDSQLPKDRFSAERLKGVDSTLKIQPAELGDSAVYLCASSLDGANTEAFFGQGTRLTVV.

The chain uses TRBV10-3 and TRBJ2-3, with 7 bases that match TRBD2. The CDR3 totals 13 residues. V was pared by 8 bases and J by 1 base, with 3 bases of the junction left unmatched. Germline V CDR1 and CDR2: ENHRY, SYGVKD. CDR3 nucleotide sequence: TGTGCCATCGGGGAGGGAGGCACAGATACGCAGTATTTT. As protein: CAIGEGGTDTQYF.

The gene calls are TRBV6-6 and TRBJ2-5; the D is unclear. The CDR3 totals 12 residues. V lost 2 bases, J lost 2 bases, and 3 bases lay in between. CDR1 MNHNY and CDR2 SVGAGI come from the germline V gene (reference sequence). CDR3 residues: CASSYQQETQYF. The CDR3 DNA reads as TGTGCCAGCAGTTACCAGCAAGAGACCCAGTACTTC.

The chain employs TRBV5-6 and TRBJ2-7; a weak D match, TRBD1 (5 bases). Per germline, CDR1 SGHDT and CDR2 YYEEEE. The V end was cut by 4 bases, the J end by 4 bases, with 18 bases between. The CDR3 consists of 15 residues. The CDR3 here is CASSILDRVDYEQYF. CDR3 nucleotides: TGTGCCAGCAGCATACTCGACAGAGTTGATTACGAGCAGTACTTC.

The chain is built from TRBV2 and TRBJ2-1, with D perhaps matching TRBD2 (6 bases). This CDR3 has 16 residues. Germline CDR1 and CDR2: SNHLY and FYNNEI. The V and J ends lost 6 bases and 5 bases respectively, with 20 bases between them. The DNA for the CDR3 is TGTGCCAGCAGGGAGCGGGTGGGGGGTCTCAACAATGAGCAGTTCTTC. It encodes CASRERVGGLNNEQFF.

This chain uses TRBV5-4 with TRBJ2-2, with 8 bases that match TRBD2. The CDR3 loop spans 15 amino acids. Germline V CDR1 and CDR2: SGHNT, YYREEE (reference sequence). The V segment lost 4 bases and the J segment 5 bases; nucleotides outside the gene matches: 7. The CDR3 sequence is CASSTLAEGTGELFF. DNA for the CDR3: TGTGCCAGCAGCACACTAGCGGAGGGAACCGGGGAGCTGTTTTTT.

J is TRBJ2-2 and V is TRBV19; TRBD1 might be the D (5 bases). V was pared by 0 bases and J by 3 bases, with 17 bases between. Germline assignment: CDR1 LNHDA and CDR2 SQIVND (reference sequence). The CDR3 sequence is 18 residues long. CDR3: CASSIDKFTRADTGELFF. CDR3 DNA sequence: TGTGCCAGTAGTATAGATAAGTTCACCAGGGCGGACACCGGGGAGCTGTTTTTT.

This chain links TRBV5-1 with TRBJ2-7, with 7 bases fitting TRBD1. Per germline, CDR1 SGHRS and CDR2 YFSETQ. The trim removed 1 base at V and 1 base at J, leaving 2 bases unmatched. This CDR3 spans 14 amino acids. The CDR3 loop is CASSLSTGSYEQYF. In DNA, the CDR3 is TGCGCCAGCAGCTTGTCGACAGGGTCCTACGAGCAGTACTTC.

A word on this clone: One junction end does not reproduce the germline sequence, and a read error may be involved. This rearrangement joins TRBV19 to TRBJ2-1; 9 bases align to TRBD1. This CDR3 is 12 amino acids long. Germline lookup yields CDR1 LNHDA and CDR2 SQIVND (reference sequence). CDR3 nucleotides: TGTGCCAGTAGTATAACGGGACAGGGCCTACTCTTC. This encodes CASSITGQGLLF.

The V call is TRBV13, the J call TRBJ2-7; D gene ambiguous. This CDR3 has 15 residues. Deletions cut 5 bases from V and 0 bases from J, with 14 bases between. Looked up from germline, CDR1 is PRHDT and CDR2 is FYEKMQ (reference sequence). CDR3 bases: TGTGCCAGCAGCCCTTCGACTCCCAGCTCCTACGAGCAGTACTTC. Protein sequence: CASSPSTPSSYEQYF.

This clone has a single count. The chain recombines TRBV5-4 with TRBJ1-1, with 7 nucleotides matching TRBD1. Germline CDR1 reads SGHNT; CDR2 reads YYREEE (reference sequence). The CDR3 extends over 14 amino acids. With 4 bases clipped from V and 3 bases from J, the junction kept 6 bases outside the gene matches. The DNA for the CDR3 is TGTGCCAGCAGCCACGGGACAGTCTACACTGAAGCTTTCTTT. This codes for CASSHGTVYTEAFF.

This clone was recorded only once. The rearrangement links TRBV7-8 to TRBJ2-7; 7 bases map to TRBD2. Germline V CDR1 and CDR2: SGHVS, FQNEAQ. The CDR3 has 13 amino acids. Trimming took 5 bases from V and 2 from J; bases not matched to a gene: 3. For the CDR3, the DNA is TGTGCCAGCAGCCAAGGACTAGCCTACGAGCAGTACTTC. Amino acids: CASSQGLAYEQYF.

This rearrangement joins TRBV11-2 to TRBJ1-2, with D perhaps TRBD1 (5 bases). Germline CDR1 SGHAT, CDR2 FQNNGV. Trimming left V 2 bases short and J 5 bases short, with 12 bases between. The CDR3 is 14 amino acids. The CDR3 nucleotides read TGTGCCAGCAGCTTACAGGGAATAAGTTATGGCTACACCTTC. As protein: CASSLQGISYGYTF.

The chain couples TRBV30 to TRBJ2-5; no clear D. Per germline, CDR1 GTSNPN and CDR2 SVGIG (reference sequence). Trimming shortened V by 5 bases and J by 0 bases, and 4 bases separated the two germline ends. The CDR3 spans 11 residues. CDR3 nucleotides: TGTGCCTGGGAACACCAAGAGACCCAGTACTTC. Amino acids: CAWEHQETQYF.

The chain links TRBV5-1 to TRBJ1-4, with D perhaps matching TRBD1 (5 bases). In germline, CDR1 is SGHRS, CDR2 YFSETQ. This CDR3 spans 16 amino acids. Between the trimmed V and J ends, which lost 5 bases and 8 bases, there was a span of 22 bases. The CDR3 DNA follows: TGCGCCAGCAGGGGTGGTCCACCCGAGAGGGGCGAAAAACTGTTTTTT. It yields the protein CASRGGPPERGEKLFF.

V and J are TRBV30 and TRBJ1-2; weak D call: TRBD1 (5 bases). The CDR3 has 13 residues. The germline V gene encodes CDR1 GTSNPN and CDR2 SVGIG (reference sequence). With 0 bases removed from V and 6 bases from J, the gap between germline ends came to 11 bases. The CDR3, as DNA: TGTGCCTGGAGTGTATCGGAGGGGAATGGCTACACCTTC. Amino acid sequence: CAWSVSEGNGYTF.

V usage is TRBV5-6 and J usage is TRBJ2-1, with D unclear. Per the germline V gene, CDR1 is SGHDT and CDR2 is YYEEEE. V lost 4 bases, J lost 0 bases, and 14 bases lay in between. The CDR3 extends over 16 amino acids. The CDR3 is CASSPFEGYSYNEQFF. The CDR3 DNA is TGTGCCAGCAGCCCCTTTGAAGGGTACTCCTACAATGAGCAGTTCTTC.

J is TRBJ2-3 and V is TRBV11-2; the D call may be TRBD1 or TRBD2 (5 bases each). The germline V gene has CDR1 SGHAT and CDR2 FQNNGV. The CDR3 sequence is 14 residues long. Trimming removed 1 base from V and 10 bases from J, with 15 bases in between. CDR3 protein: CASSLVMGTIAQYF. The CDR3 DNA reads TGTGCCAGCAGCTTAGTCATGGGGACGATCGCGCAGTATTTT.

This clone appeared once. The CDR3 bases are TGTGCCAGCAGATTGACAGGGGGCAATGAGCAGTTCTTC. Residues: CASRLTGGNEQFF. This chain links TRBV5-8 with TRBJ2-1, with 9 nucleotides matching TRBD1. The V segment lost 5 bases and the J segment 6 bases; nucleotides outside the gene matches: 3. Germline values: CDR1 SGHTS, CDR2 YDEGEE. CDR3 length equals 13 residues.

J is TRBJ1-6 and V is TRBV10-3; D is possibly TRBD1 (5 bases). V was cut by 6 bases and J by 4 bases, with 10 bases left in between. The V gene's germline CDR1 is ENHRY and CDR2 SYGVKD. There are 14 residues in the CDR3. CDR3 bases: TGTGCCATCAGCCCGGGACGGTATAATTCACCCCTCCACTTT. Translating gives CAISPGRYNSPLHF.

This chain links TRBV13 with TRBJ1-2, with D possibly being TRBD1 (5 bases). The CDR3 runs to 17 residues. Germline CDR1 is PRHDT and CDR2 is FYEKMQ (reference sequence). V was cut by 4 bases and J by 3 bases, with 21 bases left in between. The DNA of the CDR3 is TGTGCCAGCAGCTCCACAATGCCGGCAGGAGGGGACTATGGCTACACCTTC. Amino acid sequence: CASSSTMPAGGDYGYTF.

The rearrangement links TRBV27 to TRBJ2-7, with 8 bases aligning to TRBD2. This CDR3 is built from 14 residues. Germline CDR1 reads MNHEY; CDR2 reads SMNVEV (reference sequence). With V trimmed by 3 bases and J by 7 bases, 8 bases remained unmatched. The CDR3 is CASSFLAGGVEQYF. The CDR3 DNA reads TGTGCCAGCAGTTTTTTGGCGGGGGGAGTTGAGCAGTACTTC.

The chain combines TRBV9 with TRBJ1-1, with D unclear. With 0 bases removed from V and 0 bases from J, the gap between germline ends came to 9 bases. The CDR3 is 15 amino acids. The germline V gene has CDR1 SGDLS and CDR2 YYNGEE. CDR3 DNA: TGTGCCAGCAGCGTAGGGGGTATTATGAACACTGAAGCTTTCTTT. Amino acids: CASSVGGIMNTEAFF.

This clone came up a few times. V usage is TRBV5-1 and J usage is TRBJ1-2, with unresolved D. Germline V gene sequence: CDR1 SGHRS, CDR2 YFSETQ. The CDR3 has 14 amino acids. V gave up 4 bases and J gave up 7 bases, with 17 bases separating them. The CDR3: CASSRLEGLTGYTF. Here the CDR3 DNA reads TGCGCCAGCAGCCGACTCGAGGGATTGACTGGCTACACCTTC. Full variable domain (remainder filled in from reference TRBV5-1 and TRBJ1-2): KAGVTQTPRYLIKTRGQQVTLSCSPISGHRSVSWYQQTPGQGLQFLFEYFSETQRNKGNFPGRFSGRQFSNSRSEMNVSTLELGDSALYLCASSRLEGLTGYTFGSGTRLTVV.

The rearrangement uses TRBV7-6 and TRBJ2-7; 9 bases match TRBD1. Germline V gives CDR1 SGHVS, CDR2 FNYEAQ. The CDR3 is made up of 15 amino acids. Trimming took 2 bases from V and 2 from J; bases not matched to a gene: 4. CDR3 in amino acids: CASSLQTGGPYEQYF. The CDR3 DNA follows: TGTGCCAGCAGCTTACAGACAGGGGGACCCTACGAGCAGTACTTC.

The gene calls are TRBV18 and TRBJ2-7; D is uncertain. Germline V gene data show CDR1 as KGHSH and CDR2 as LQKENI. V shed 5 bases and J shed 6 bases, with 20 bases lying between them. The CDR3 totals 15 residues. This CDR3 is CASSASSNPSLEQYF. The CDR3 bases are TGTGCCAGCTCAGCGTCTAGTAATCCCTCACTCGAGCAGTACTTC.

V gene TRBV6-5 combines with J gene TRBJ2-4, with 7 bases identical to TRBD2. V was pared by 3 bases and J by 1 base, with 3 bases of the junction left unmatched. Germline CDR1 MNHEY, CDR2 SVGAGI. The CDR3 is made up of 15 amino acids. The CDR3 nucleotides are TGTGCCAGCAGTTATGGGGGGGTGGCCAAAAACATTCAGTACTTC. Translated, it gives CASSYGGVAKNIQYF.

The CDR3 coding sequence is TGTGCCAGCAGTCCTCCGGGACAAGGGGGTGGGGAGCTGTTTTTT. As protein: CASSPPGQGGGELFF. This sequence joins TRBV6-6 and TRBJ2-2; maybe TRBD1 (6 bases). The CDR3 spans 15 residues. CDR1 MNHNY and CDR2 SVGAGI come from the germline V gene (reference sequence). V was cut by 5 bases and J by 8 bases, with 18 bases left in between.